Listed here is a single T cell receptor (beta chain). Germline V gene lookup returns CDR1 SNHLY and CDR2 FYNNEI. This CDR3 region has 15 residues. The germline V and J ends were trimmed by 2 bases and 2 bases, with 11 bases remaining between them. This entry belongs to a study of blood T cell repertoires in COVID-19. Turning to the study itself: COVID-19 samples from acute and convalescent phases originated in the United States, Italy and Spain. From T cells, B-cell-depleted T cells, or PBMCs came the material, which was cDNA or gDNA.

Original methodology: Estimation of nucleated cell counts relied on the amplification of reference gene primers. Only in-frame clones appear in the TCRdb table, and some are missing; sequencing was by immunoSEQ multiplex PCR. Clone size and the V and J calls come from that table; the DNA yielded D and trimming. The sample shows about 59,000 clones, roughly 80% of them seen only once. Sequenced: peripheral blood. The clonotype comes from a man at least 80 years old with acute or convalescent COVID-19. The chain has TRBV2 and TRBJ2-3, with TRBD2 as a possible D gene (7 bases). The CDR3 protein is CASSEMAGATDTQYF. In nucleotides, the CDR3 is TGTGCCAGCAGTGAAATGGCGGGGGCCACAGATACGCAGTATTTT. The full variable domain, completed using reference TRBV2 and TRBJ2-3, is EPEVTQTPSHQVTQMGQEVILRCVPISNHLYFYWYRQILGQKVEFLVSFYNNEISEKSEIFDDQFSVERPDGSNFTLKIRSTKLEDSAMYFCASSEMAGATDTQYFGPGTRLTVL.